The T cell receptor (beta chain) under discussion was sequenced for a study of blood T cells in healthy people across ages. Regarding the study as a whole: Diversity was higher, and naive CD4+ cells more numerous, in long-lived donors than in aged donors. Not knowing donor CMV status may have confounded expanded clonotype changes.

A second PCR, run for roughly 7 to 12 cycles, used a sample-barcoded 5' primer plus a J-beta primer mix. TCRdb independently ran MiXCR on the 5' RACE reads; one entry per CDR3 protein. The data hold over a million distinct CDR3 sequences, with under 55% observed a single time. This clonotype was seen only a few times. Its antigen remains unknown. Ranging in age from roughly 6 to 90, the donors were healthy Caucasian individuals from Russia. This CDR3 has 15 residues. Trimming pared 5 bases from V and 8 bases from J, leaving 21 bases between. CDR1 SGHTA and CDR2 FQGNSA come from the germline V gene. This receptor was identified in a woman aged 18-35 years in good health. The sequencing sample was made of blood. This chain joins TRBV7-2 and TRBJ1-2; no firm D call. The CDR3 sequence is CASSTLTGLNSGYTF. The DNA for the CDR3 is TGTGCCAGCAGCACCCTAACCGGCCTCAATTCGGGCTACACCTTC. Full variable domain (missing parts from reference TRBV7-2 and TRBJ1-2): GAGVSQSPSNKVTEKGKDVELRCDPISGHTALYWYRQSLGQGLEFLIYFQGNSAPDKSGLPSDRFSAERTGGSVSTLTIQRTQQEDSAVYLCASSTLTGLNSGYTFGSGTRLTVV.